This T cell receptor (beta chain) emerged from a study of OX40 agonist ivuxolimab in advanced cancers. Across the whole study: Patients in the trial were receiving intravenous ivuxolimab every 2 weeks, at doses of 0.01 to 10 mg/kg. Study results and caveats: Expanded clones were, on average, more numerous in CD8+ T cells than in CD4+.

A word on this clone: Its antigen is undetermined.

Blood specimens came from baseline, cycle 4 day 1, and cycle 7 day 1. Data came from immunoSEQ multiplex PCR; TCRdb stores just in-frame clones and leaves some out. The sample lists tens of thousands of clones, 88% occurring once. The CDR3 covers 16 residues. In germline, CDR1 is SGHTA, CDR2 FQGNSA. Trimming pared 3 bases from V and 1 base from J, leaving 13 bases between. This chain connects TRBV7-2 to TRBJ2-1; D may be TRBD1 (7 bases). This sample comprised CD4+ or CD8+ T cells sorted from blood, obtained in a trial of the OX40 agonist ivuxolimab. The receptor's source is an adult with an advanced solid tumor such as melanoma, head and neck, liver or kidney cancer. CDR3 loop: CASSLEGARSYNEQFF. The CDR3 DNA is TGTGCCAGCAGCTTGGAGGGGGCGAGGTCCTACAATGAGCAGTTCTTC.